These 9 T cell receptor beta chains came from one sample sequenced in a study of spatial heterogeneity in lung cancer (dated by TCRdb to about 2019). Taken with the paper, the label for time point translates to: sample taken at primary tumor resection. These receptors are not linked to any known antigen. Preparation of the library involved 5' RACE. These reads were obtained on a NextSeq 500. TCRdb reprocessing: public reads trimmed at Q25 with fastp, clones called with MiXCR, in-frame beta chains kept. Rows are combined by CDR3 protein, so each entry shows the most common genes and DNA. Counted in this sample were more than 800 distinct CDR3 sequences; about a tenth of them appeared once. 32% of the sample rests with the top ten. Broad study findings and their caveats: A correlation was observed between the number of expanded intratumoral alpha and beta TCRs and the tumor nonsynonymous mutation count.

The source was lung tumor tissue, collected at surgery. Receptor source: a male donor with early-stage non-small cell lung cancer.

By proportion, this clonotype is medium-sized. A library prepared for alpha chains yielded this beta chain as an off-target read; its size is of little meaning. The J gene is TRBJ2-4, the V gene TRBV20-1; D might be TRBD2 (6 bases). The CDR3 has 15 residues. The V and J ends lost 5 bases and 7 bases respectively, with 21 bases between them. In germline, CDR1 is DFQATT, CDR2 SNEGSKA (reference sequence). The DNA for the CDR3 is TGCAGTGCTCCCTCCCCGGGCGGGGATCGGAACATTCAGTACTTC. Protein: CSAPSPGGDRNIQYF.

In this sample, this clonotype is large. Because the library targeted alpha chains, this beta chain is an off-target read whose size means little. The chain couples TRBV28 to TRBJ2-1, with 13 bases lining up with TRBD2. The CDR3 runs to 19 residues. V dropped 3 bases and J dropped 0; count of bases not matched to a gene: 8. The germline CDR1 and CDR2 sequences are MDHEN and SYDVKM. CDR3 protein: CASSFRLAGGRSSYNEQFF. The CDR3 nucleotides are TGTGCCAGCAGTTTTAGACTAGCGGGAGGAAGGAGCTCCTACAATGAGCAGTTCTTC.

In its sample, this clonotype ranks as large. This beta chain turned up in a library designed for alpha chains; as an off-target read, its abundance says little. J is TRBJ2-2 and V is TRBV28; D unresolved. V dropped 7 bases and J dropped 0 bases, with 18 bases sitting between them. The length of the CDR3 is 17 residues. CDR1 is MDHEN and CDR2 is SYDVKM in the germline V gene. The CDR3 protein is CASNIGLPFANTGELFF. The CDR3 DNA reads TGTGCCAGCAACATAGGGCTTCCGTTCGCGAACACCGGGGAGCTGTTTTTT.

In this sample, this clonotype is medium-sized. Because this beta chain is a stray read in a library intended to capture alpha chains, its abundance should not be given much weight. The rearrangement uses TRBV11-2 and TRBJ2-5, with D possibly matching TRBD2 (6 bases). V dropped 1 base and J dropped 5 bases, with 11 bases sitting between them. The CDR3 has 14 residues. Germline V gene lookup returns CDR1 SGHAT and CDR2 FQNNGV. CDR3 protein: CASSLGGGFETQYF. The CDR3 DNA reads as TGTGCCAGCAGCTTAGGTGGAGGGTTCGAGACCCAGTACTTC.

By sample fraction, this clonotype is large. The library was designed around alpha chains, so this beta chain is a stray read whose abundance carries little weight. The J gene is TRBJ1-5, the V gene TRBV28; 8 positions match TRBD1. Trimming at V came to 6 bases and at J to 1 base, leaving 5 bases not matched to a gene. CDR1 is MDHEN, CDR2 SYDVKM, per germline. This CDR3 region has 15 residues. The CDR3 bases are TGTGCCAGCAGATGGGACAGGCTGAGCAATCAGCCCCAGCATTTT. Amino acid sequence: CASRWDRLSNQPQHF.

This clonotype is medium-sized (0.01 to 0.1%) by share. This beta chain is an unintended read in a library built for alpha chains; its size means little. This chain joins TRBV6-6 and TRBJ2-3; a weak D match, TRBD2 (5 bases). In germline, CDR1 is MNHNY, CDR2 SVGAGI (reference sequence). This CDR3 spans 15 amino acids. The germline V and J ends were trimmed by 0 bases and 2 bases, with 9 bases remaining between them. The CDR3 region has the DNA TGTGCCAGCAGTTACTCTCAGCGGTACACAGATACGCAGTATTTT. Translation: CASSYSQRYTDTQYF.

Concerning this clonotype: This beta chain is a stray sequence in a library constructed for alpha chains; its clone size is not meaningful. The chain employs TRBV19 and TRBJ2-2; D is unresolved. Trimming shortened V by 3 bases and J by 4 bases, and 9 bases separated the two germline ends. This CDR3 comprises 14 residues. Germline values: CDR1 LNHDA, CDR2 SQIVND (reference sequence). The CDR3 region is CASSIGDGTGELFF. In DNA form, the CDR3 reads TGTGCCAGTAGTATTGGAGATGGCACCGGGGAGCTGTTTTTT.

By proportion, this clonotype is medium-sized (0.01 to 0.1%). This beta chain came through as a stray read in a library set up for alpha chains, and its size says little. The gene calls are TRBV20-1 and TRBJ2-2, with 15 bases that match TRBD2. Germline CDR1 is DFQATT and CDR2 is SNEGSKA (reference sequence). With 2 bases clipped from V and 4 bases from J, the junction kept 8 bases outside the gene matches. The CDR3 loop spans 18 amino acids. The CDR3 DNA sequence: TGCAGTGCTAGAAAGGGACTAGCGGGAGGATGGTCCACCGGGGAGCTGTTTTTT. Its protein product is CSARKGLAGGWSTGELFF.

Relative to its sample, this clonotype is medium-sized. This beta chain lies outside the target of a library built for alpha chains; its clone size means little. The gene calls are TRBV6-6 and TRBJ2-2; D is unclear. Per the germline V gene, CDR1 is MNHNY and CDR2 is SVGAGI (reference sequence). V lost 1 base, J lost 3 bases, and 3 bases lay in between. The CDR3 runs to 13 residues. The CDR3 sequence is CASSYLDTGELFF. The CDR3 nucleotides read TGTGCCAGCAGTTACTTGGACACCGGGGAGCTGTTTTTT.